What follows are 23 T cell receptor beta chains derived from one specimen sequenced in a study of siplizumab effects on memory and regulatory T cells (dated by TCRdb to about 2019). The library was obtained by the immunoSEQ multiplex PCR assay. TCRdb carries this immuneACCESS record with in-frame sequences only. Its versions omit some clonotypes, under half of them owing to an unresolved V gene in the studies checked, with the rest unexplained. Present in this sample are about 60,000 clones, roughly 80% of which were seen just once. The ten largest clones capture 3.5% to 4.5% of the sample. Sequences were obtained from memory CD4+ T cells sorted from blood. The cell subset or site label, read with the paper, signifies: unstimulated CD4+ memory T cells. The receptors were gathered from a human donor in good health.

The chain uses TRBV18 and TRBJ1-4, with a tentative D call TRBD1 (6 bases). Germline V gene data show CDR1 as KGHSH and CDR2 as LQKENI. The CDR3 consists of 15 residues. Deletions cut 6 bases from V and 4 bases from J, with 15 bases between. CDR3 in DNA: TGTGCCAGCTCCCTCGGACAGCTGCTTAATGAAAAACTGTTTTTT. This encodes CASSLGQLLNEKLFF.

This clone was seen a few times. The V and J genes are TRBV6-6 and TRBJ1-2; D is possibly TRBD1 (6 bases). The CDR3 length is 15 residues. Germline V gives CDR1 MNHNY, CDR2 SVGAGI (reference sequence). Trimming removed 4 bases from V and 3 bases from J, with 15 bases in between. CDR3 in DNA: TGTGCCAGCAGTTCCACGGGGGGCAGCGACTATGGCTACACCTTC. Translating it yields CASSSTGGSDYGYTF.

This clone was counted only a few times. The chain has TRBV6-6 and TRBJ1-1; D perhaps matches TRBD1 (5 bases). Trimming removed 10 bases at V and 4 bases at J, with 10 bases between. The CDR3 totals 11 residues. Germline lookup yields CDR1 MNHNY and CDR2 SVGAGI (reference sequence). The DNA of the CDR3 is TGTGCCACCACCAGGGTCACTGAAGCTTTCTTT. It specifies CATTRVTEAFF.

Comment on this clone: The sample carries other DNA sequences with the same CDR3. This sequence joins TRBV2 and TRBJ2-2, with a weak D call TRBD1 (6 bases). The V end was cut by 9 bases, the J end by 2 bases, with 19 bases between. The CDR3 spans 16 residues. Germline V gives CDR1 SNHLY, CDR2 FYNNEI. In DNA, the CDR3 is TGTGCCAGGAAAGAGGGTCAGGGGACCAACACCGGGGAGCTGTTTTTT. This translates into CARKEGQGTNTGELFF.

This clone was picked up a small number of times. The V and J genes are TRBV2 and TRBJ1-1; unclear D gene. V dropped 1 base and J dropped 12 bases, with 18 bases sitting between them. This CDR3 is built from 14 residues. In germline, CDR1 is SNHLY, CDR2 FYNNEI. CDR3 residues: CASSEGWDGSGTFF. The CDR3, as DNA: TGTGCCAGCAGTGAAGGATGGGATGGTTCCGGAACTTTCTTT.

Notes on this clone: Different DNA sequences within this sample yield the same CDR3. CDR3 residues: CAISAGRGGGQGGETQYF. CDR3 in DNA: TGTGCCATCAGTGCGGGAAGGGGAGGCGGTCAGGGGGGAGAGACCCAGTACTTC. The chain links TRBV10-3 to TRBJ2-5; TRBD1 is a possible D gene (7 bases). Germline lookup yields CDR1 ENHRY and CDR2 SYGVKD. CDR3 length: 18 residues. V lost 4 bases and J lost 4, with 25 bases in between.

This clone turned up a few times. The J gene is TRBJ1-2, the V gene TRBV10-3; D gene ambiguous. The CDR3 runs to 13 residues. From germline, CDR1 is ENHRY and CDR2 SYGVKD. The V end lost 10 bases, the J end lost 2 bases, and 14 bases lay between the germline ends. The DNA of the CDR3 is TGTGCCACCCTCATGGCCGGGAACTATGGCTACACCTTC. This sequence encodes CATLMAGNYGYTF.

This chain connects TRBV5-1 to TRBJ2-5; TRBD1 is a possible D gene (6 bases). CDR1 and CDR2 from the germline V gene are SGHRS and YFSETQ. The CDR3 totals 13 residues. Trimming pared 2 bases from V and 3 bases from J, leaving 8 bases between. CDR3 residues: CASSLHREETQYF. The CDR3 DNA is TGCGCCAGCAGCTTACACAGGGAAGAGACCCAGTACTTC.

The CDR3 sequence is CASSEEGVARGGYTF. Written as DNA, the CDR3 is TGTGCCAGCAGTGAAGAGGGGGTAGCAAGGGGCGGCTACACCTTC. The gene calls are TRBV2 and TRBJ1-2, with D tentatively TRBD1 (6 bases). The germline V gene encodes CDR1 SNHLY and CDR2 FYNNEI. V lost 1 base and J 8 bases, leaving 17 bases between the germline ends. This CDR3 contains 15 residues.

The chain links TRBV9 to TRBJ2-1; maybe TRBD1 (6 bases). V was pared by 0 bases and J by 9 bases, with 13 bases between. Per the germline V gene, CDR1 is SGDLS and CDR2 is YYNGEE. CDR3 size: 14 residues. The CDR3 is CASSVGGQNGEQFF. Here the CDR3 DNA reads TGTGCCAGCAGCGTAGGAGGACAGAATGGTGAGCAGTTCTTC.

V usage is TRBV18 and J usage is TRBJ1-6, with a weak D call TRBD1 (6 bases). The CDR3 totals 13 residues. Trimming took 5 bases from V and 10 from J, leaving 12 bases between them. The germline CDR1 and CDR2 sequences are KGHSH and LQKENI. This chain's CDR3 is CASSSQGDSPLHF. In DNA, the CDR3 is TGTGCCAGCTCATCACAGGGAGACTCACCCCTCCACTTT.

The chain recombines TRBV6-5 with TRBJ2-1, with unresolved D. Looked up from germline, CDR1 is MNHEY and CDR2 is SVGAGI. With 10 bases removed from V and 6 bases from J, the gap between germline ends came to 16 bases. The CDR3 consists of 13 residues. The CDR3 DNA follows: TGTGCCACTTCCGGTACCCCGGGCAATGAGCAGTTCTTC. Amino acid sequence: CATSGTPGNEQFF.

The V gene is TRBV5-1, the J gene TRBJ2-5, with 12 bases aligning to TRBD2. The CDR3 has 16 amino acids. V shed 2 bases, J shed 1 base, and the junction held 3 bases outside the gene matches. Germline V CDR1 and CDR2: SGHRS, YFSETQ. CDR3 sequence: CASSFQTSGGQETQYF. The CDR3 region has the DNA TGCGCCAGCAGCTTCCAGACTAGCGGGGGCCAAGAGACCCAGTACTTC. The full variable domain, in which reference TRBV5-1 and TRBJ2-5 provide the parts outside the CDR3, is KAGVTQTPRYLIKTRGQQVTLSCSPISGHRSVSWYQQTPGQGLQFLFEYFSETQRNKGNFPGRFSGRQFSNSRSEMNVSTLELGDSALYLCASSFQTSGGQETQYFGPGTRLLVL.

The rearrangement links TRBV5-6 to TRBJ2-7, with 8 bases matching TRBD2. Germline loops: CDR1 SGHDT, CDR2 YYEEEE. V lost 5 bases and J lost 13; bases outside the gene matches: 11. The CDR3 is made up of 12 amino acids. This CDR3 reads CASSLQSGGRYF. The CDR3 bases are TGTGCCAGCAGTCTGCAGTCGGGAGGGCGTTACTTC.

This clone was recorded many times. The chain couples TRBV30 to TRBJ1-1; unclear D gene. The ends were cut back, 0 bases at V and 0 bases at J, with 5 bases in the middle. There are 13 residues in the CDR3. The germline V gene encodes CDR1 GTSNPN and CDR2 SVGIG (reference sequence). This CDR3 reads CAWSVGLNTEAFF. In nucleotides, the CDR3 is TGTGCCTGGAGTGTTGGGTTGAACACTGAAGCTTTCTTT.

The J gene is TRBJ1-1, the V gene TRBV5-1; D is possibly TRBD1 (5 bases). The CDR3 spans 13 residues. V was trimmed by 4 bases and J by 8 bases, leaving 15 bases between them. CDR1 is SGHRS, CDR2 YFSETQ, per germline. The CDR3 DNA reads as TGCGCCAGCAGCGCACCCAGGGAGGGGGAAGCTTTCTTT. This gives the protein CASSAPREGEAFF. Supplemented by reference TRBV5-1 and TRBJ1-1, the full variable domain reads KAGVTQTPRYLIKTRGQQVTLSCSPISGHRSVSWYQQTPGQGLQFLFEYFSETQRNKGNFPGRFSGRQFSNSRSEMNVSTLELGDSALYLCASSAPREGEAFFGQGTRLTVV.

The chain combines TRBV6-1 with TRBJ1-2; a weak D match, TRBD1 (5 bases). The CDR3 covers 13 residues. V lost 3 bases, J lost 8 bases, and 13 bases lay in between. From germline, CDR1 is MNHNS and CDR2 SASEGT. CDR3 in DNA: TGTGCCAGCAGTGACCGGGACGGACAAGGCTACACCTTC. This encodes CASSDRDGQGYTF.

In this sample, this clone turned up once. V is TRBV6-5 and J is TRBJ1-1, with D tentatively TRBD1 (5 bases). This CDR3 region has 14 residues. Looked up from germline, CDR1 is MNHEY and CDR2 is SVGAGI. Trimming took 6 bases from V and 4 from J, leaving 15 bases between them. The CDR3 sequence: CASRPPVGGTEAFF. CDR3 DNA sequence: TGTGCCAGCAGGCCCCCTGTGGGGGGCACTGAAGCTTTCTTT.

This chain joins TRBV5-8 and TRBJ1-1; tentative D call: TRBD1 (5 bases). This CDR3 has 11 residues. V gave up 9 bases and J gave up 7 bases, with 13 bases separating them. Germline CDR1 reads SGHTS; CDR2 reads YDEGEE. The CDR3 DNA follows: TGTGCCACCTCCCCGGGGGTTGAAGCTTTCTTT. Its translation: CATSPGVEAFF.

This clone was seen just once. V usage is TRBV6-5 and J usage is TRBJ2-3; D remains unclear. The ends were cut back, 2 bases at V and 2 bases at J, with 8 bases in the middle. This CDR3 is built from 14 residues. Germline CDR1 reads MNHEY; CDR2 reads SVGAGI. The CDR3 nucleotides read TGTGCCAGCAGTTACGACGTGTTCACAGATACGCAGTATTTT. Amino acids: CASSYDVFTDTQYF.

V is TRBV18 and J is TRBJ2-5; D remains ambiguous. The CDR3 sequence is 14 residues long. V was pared by 3 bases and J by 3 bases, with 11 bases between. Germline values: CDR1 KGHSH, CDR2 LQKENI. This chain's CDR3 is CASSPLDAEETQYF. In DNA, the CDR3 is TGTGCCAGCTCACCCCTCGACGCGGAAGAGACCCAGTACTTC.

The sample holds one count of this clone. The chain links TRBV21-1 to TRBJ1-1. TRBV21-1 is reported as a pseudogene. This CDR3 has 15 amino acids. CDR3 in DNA: TGTGCCAGCAGCAAAGCTTCGGGAACACGATCTGAAGCTTTCTTT. It codes for CASSKASGTRSEAFF.

The chain employs TRBV7-2 and TRBJ1-1; D is uncertain. The CDR3 consists of 15 residues. Looked up from germline, CDR1 is SGHTA and CDR2 is FQGNSA. V lost 0 bases, J lost 2 bases, and 10 bases lay in between. The CDR3 region is CASSLAPRRNTEAFF. The CDR3 region has the DNA TGTGCCAGCAGCTTAGCGCCACGGAGAAACACTGAAGCTTTCTTT.